This T cell receptor beta chain emerged from a study of breast tumors, draining lymph nodes, adjacent tissues. Between the trimmed V and J ends, which lost 3 bases and 0 bases, there was a span of 3 bases. CDR3 length equals 12 residues. Germline CDR1 is SQVTM and CDR2 is ANQGSEA. Whole-study findings and limits: Most tumor T cells seemingly derive from lymph node, then expand in tumor.

TCRdb re-called the multiplex PCR reads with MiXCR, one entry per CDR3 protein. Among tens of thousands of distinct CDR3 sequences listed, 60% to 70% were seen once. On this clonotype itself: The antigen remains unidentified.

This chain uses TRBV29-1 with TRBJ1-3, with D unclear. Sequences were obtained from breast tumor tissue. The receptor was derived from a female donor with breast cancer. Some clones in this sample may be carry-over from other donors' samples. The CDR3 DNA reads TGCAGCGTTGACACCTCTGGAAACACCATATATTTT. Its translation: CSVDTSGNTIYF. The complete variable domain, with remaining parts taken from reference TRBV29-1 and TRBJ1-3, reads SAVISQKPSRDICQRGTSLTIQCQVDSQVTMMFWYRQQPGQSLTLIATANQGSEATYESGFVIDKFPISRPNLTFSTLTVSNMSPEDSSIYLCSVDTSGNTIYFGEGSWLTVV.